Below are 28 T cell receptor beta chains sequenced from a single sample in a study of cytomegalovirus exposure and HLA in healthy donors. Both 60 Vbeta primers and 13 Jbeta primers went into the PCR. Method: immunoSEQ multiplex PCR; TCRdb's copy keeps in-frame clones and lacks some. Found here are under 50,000 clones, 66% of them singletons; the top ten hold around 20%. Source material: PBMCs. Source of these receptors: a man aged 50 to 60 in good health and CMV-seropositive.

This chain joins TRBV7-8 and TRBJ1-2, with no clear D. The CDR3 extends over 13 amino acids. Trimming cost V 5 bases and J 8 bases, with 15 bases left between them. Germline-derived CDR1 and CDR2 are SGHVS and FQNEAQ. CDR3 DNA: TGTGCCAGCAGCCCCCGACAATTCAGGGGCTACACCTTC. As protein: CASSPRQFRGYTF.

The CDR3 region has the DNA TGCGCCAGCAGCCAAGATCTAGGTAGCGGGGGGGCCCCGGATACGCAGTATTTT. Its translation: CASSQDLGSGGAPDTQYF. V usage is TRBV4-3 and J usage is TRBJ2-3, with 11 nucleotides matching TRBD2. The CDR3 has 18 residues. The trim removed 0 bases at V and 6 bases at J, leaving 11 bases unmatched. Germline V gives CDR1 LGHNA, CDR2 YSLEER.

The V and J genes are TRBV28 and TRBJ2-7; TRBD1 aligns across 7 bases. CDR1 and CDR2 from the germline V gene are MDHEN and SYDVKM. CDR3 length equals 14 residues. V was clipped by 4 bases and J by 2 bases; unmatched bases: 5. The CDR3 nucleotides are TGTGCCAGCAGTTGGGGGACAGCTCCCTACGAGCAGTACTTC. Translated: CASSWGTAPYEQYF.

The chain carries TRBV6-5 and TRBJ1-4, with D tentatively TRBD1 (5 bases). V was clipped by 3 bases and J by 4 bases, with 9 bases between them. CDR1 MNHEY and CDR2 SVGAGI come from the germline V gene. This CDR3 is built from 14 residues. The CDR3: CASSYTGGNEKLFF. The CDR3 DNA is TGTGCCAGCAGTTATACGGGGGGTAATGAAAAACTGTTTTTT.

This clone has only one observation. The chain has TRBV6-5 and TRBJ1-5; the match to TRBD1 covers 7 bases. The V gene's germline CDR1 is MNHEY and CDR2 SVGAGI. This CDR3 region has 15 residues. V shed 6 bases, J shed 2 bases, and the junction held 7 bases outside the gene matches. CDR3: CASRQQGMGNQPQHF. As DNA, the CDR3 is TGTGCCAGCAGGCAACAGGGGATGGGCAATCAGCCCCAGCATTTT.

The chain combines TRBV6-5 with TRBJ2-2; possible D gene TRBD2, 6 bases. Trimming cost V 8 bases and J 6 bases, with 16 bases left between them. The CDR3 totals 14 residues. Looked up from germline, CDR1 is MNHEY and CDR2 is SVGAGI. The CDR3 DNA reads as TGTGCCAGCCGTTCGATGGGGGGTTCCGGGGAGCTGTTTTTT. The encoded protein is CASRSMGGSGELFF.

This clone was observed a few times. The chain links TRBV6-5 to TRBJ1-1; possibly TRBD1 for D (5 bases). Germline V gene data show CDR1 as MNHEY and CDR2 as SVGAGI. Trimming left V 5 bases short and J 0 bases short, with 10 bases between. This CDR3 spans 14 amino acids. The CDR3 DNA reads as TGTGCCAGCAGTAAGCCAGGGATGAACACTGAAGCTTTCTTT. Translation gives CASSKPGMNTEAFF.

The V gene is TRBV10-2, the J gene TRBJ2-7, with 10 bases fitting TRBD2. CDR1 is WSHSY, CDR2 SAAADI, per germline. The CDR3 is made up of 14 amino acids. Losses at the gene ends were 8 bases for V and 1 base for J; bases not matched to a gene: 5. The CDR3 nucleotides read TGCGCCAGCGCTTCGACTAGCGGGTCCTACGAGCAGTACTTC. This translates into CASASTSGSYEQYF.

With respect to this clone: In this CDR3 the conserved last residue, phenylalanine or tryptophan, is missing, so a read error is likely. The chain couples TRBV9 to TRBJ1-4; the match to TRBD1 covers 7 bases. V shed 4 bases and J 5 bases; nucleotides not matched to a gene: 8. Germline V lookup: CDR1 SGDLS, CDR2 YYNGEE. The CDR3 has 15 residues. The DNA of the CDR3 is TGTGCCAGCAGCCACGGACAGGCGACAAATGAAAAACTGTTTGTT. Amino acids: CASSHGQATNEKLFV.

J is TRBJ1-2 and V is TRBV6-4; 9 nucleotides agree with TRBD1. This CDR3 is built from 14 residues. With 2 bases clipped from V and 6 bases from J, the junction kept 4 bases outside the gene matches. CDR1 is MRHNA, CDR2 SNTAGT, per germline. This chain's CDR3 is CASSDTGTGNGYTF. For the CDR3, the DNA is TGTGCCAGCAGTGACACCGGGACAGGGAATGGCTACACCTTC.

The count of this clone is one. The rearrangement uses TRBV9 and TRBJ1-2, with D unresolved. CDR3 size: 12 residues. Deletions cut 3 bases from V and 5 bases from J, with 8 bases between. Germline CDR1 SGDLS, CDR2 YYNGEE. CDR3 nucleotides: TGTGCCAGCAGCGACGGGGTTTATGGCTACACCTTC. Protein sequence: CASSDGVYGYTF.

The rearrangement links TRBV28 to TRBJ2-7; D may be TRBD1 (6 bases). The germline V and J ends were trimmed by 8 bases and 0 bases, with 20 bases remaining between them. The V gene's germline CDR1 is MDHEN and CDR2 SYDVKM. The CDR3 loop spans 16 amino acids. As DNA, the CDR3 is TGTGCCAGCGGCTCCCACGCAGGGGTTAGCTCCTACGAGCAGTACTTC. Amino acid sequence: CASGSHAGVSSYEQYF. The full variable domain, its missing parts supplied by reference TRBV28 and TRBJ2-7, is DVKVTQSSRYLVKRTGEKVFLECVQDMDHENMFWYRQDPGLGLRLIYFSYDVKMKEKGDIPEGYSVSREKKERFSLILESASTNQTSMYLCASGSHAGVSSYEQYFGPGTRLTVT.

The chain is built from TRBV5-6 and TRBJ2-4, with D possibly being TRBD1 (5 bases). The CDR3 consists of 14 residues. CDR1 and CDR2 (germline): SGHDT, YYEEEE. The V end lost 2 bases, the J end lost 9 bases, and 15 bases lay between the germline ends. As DNA, the CDR3 is TGTGCCAGCAGCTTTAGACAGTATCTCGGCATTCAGTACTTC. It is translated as CASSFRQYLGIQYF.

The rearrangement links TRBV21-1 to TRBJ2-1; the table assigns TRBD2, which was not confirmed against the DNA. TRBV21-1 has pseudogene status. This CDR3 comprises 16 residues. The CDR3 spells CASSSLRGTSYNEQFF. The CDR3 nucleotides read TGTGCCAGCAGCAGCCTGAGGGGGACTAGCTACAATGAGCAGTTCTTC.

The J gene is TRBJ1-1, the V gene TRBV6-5; D not resolved. The V and J ends lost 5 bases and 6 bases respectively, with 13 bases between them. Germline CDR1 and CDR2: MNHEY and SVGAGI. The CDR3 contains 13 residues. CDR3 amino acids: CASSRPGIPEAFF. In nucleotides, the CDR3 is TGTGCCAGCAGTCGTCCGGGGATCCCTGAAGCTTTCTTT.

The chain recombines TRBV5-8 with TRBJ1-2; 10 positions agree with TRBD1. V trimming: 4 bases; J trimming: 3 bases; junction bases outside the gene matches: 6. There are 15 residues in the CDR3. Germline CDR1 and CDR2: SGHTS and YDEGEE. The CDR3 DNA reads TGTGCCAGCAGCCCAGGGACAGGGGTCGACTATGGCTACACCTTC. Its protein is CASSPGTGVDYGYTF.

The chain recombines TRBV9 with TRBJ2-1; 11 bases align to TRBD2. Germline V CDR1 and CDR2: SGDLS, YYNGEE. The CDR3 has 14 amino acids. J was trimmed by 10 bases and V by 6 bases; bases with no gene match: 9. This CDR3 reads CASTASGGIGEQFF. CDR3 sequence (DNA): TGTGCCAGCACCGCTAGCGGGGGGATCGGCGAGCAGTTCTTC.

This chain connects TRBV2 to TRBJ1-4; D gene uncertain. In germline, CDR1 is SNHLY, CDR2 FYNNEI. This CDR3 comprises 11 residues. Trimming removed 8 bases from V and 6 bases from J, with 7 bases in between. The CDR3 reads CASGQDEKLFF. CDR3 nucleotide sequence: TGTGCCAGCGGGCAGGATGAAAAACTGTTTTTT.

The chain has TRBV6-5 and TRBJ1-2, with a possible D match to TRBD1 (5 bases). Germline loops: CDR1 MNHEY, CDR2 SVGAGI. The V and J ends lost 0 bases and 7 bases respectively, with 15 bases between them. There are 15 residues in the CDR3. DNA for the CDR3: TGTGCCAGCAGTTACTCGGGGCAGGGACTCGGTGGCTACACCTTC. It codes for CASSYSGQGLGGYTF.

This chain links TRBV7-2 with TRBJ1-1, with 10 bases aligning to TRBD1. V shed 5 bases and J 5 bases; nucleotides not matched to a gene: 5. Per germline, CDR1 SGHTA and CDR2 FQGNSA. This CDR3 has 14 amino acids. The CDR3 is CASSRDRGGTEAFF. DNA of the CDR3: TGTGCCAGCAGCCGGGACAGGGGAGGTACTGAAGCTTTCTTT.

The chain couples TRBV7-9 to TRBJ1-6, with D perhaps TRBD1 (5 bases). The CDR3 length is 15 residues. The V end was cut by 6 bases, the J end by 2 bases, with 11 bases between. The germline V gene has CDR1 SEHNR and CDR2 FQNEAQ (reference sequence). CDR3 region: CASSQGGPYNSPLHF. CDR3 DNA: TGTGCCAGCAGTCAGGGAGGGCCCTATAATTCACCCCTCCACTTT.

This chain uses TRBV4-3 with TRBJ2-1, with 8 positions matching TRBD2. This CDR3 is built from 15 residues. Germline CDR1 is LGHNA and CDR2 is YSLEER. V was pared by 1 base and J by 8 bases, with 7 bases of the junction left unmatched. As DNA, the CDR3 is TGCGCCAGCAGCCAAGCGGGGGGGCTGATATATGAGCAGTTCTTC. It yields the protein CASSQAGGLIYEQFF.

This clone appeared a few times. The rearrangement joins TRBV10-1 to TRBJ1-1; the D gene is possibly TRBD1 (6 bases). This CDR3 comprises 12 residues. Per the germline V gene, CDR1 is WNHNN and CDR2 is SYGVQD (reference sequence). Trimming took off 4 bases at V and 6 bases at J, with 9 bases between the two ends. CDR3 loop: CASSAKGAEAFF. The CDR3 region has the DNA TGCGCCAGCAGTGCTAAGGGGGCTGAAGCTTTCTTT.

This chain joins TRBV5-6 and TRBJ1-3; D ambiguous. The germline V gene has CDR1 SGHDT and CDR2 YYEEEE. CDR3 length: 13 amino acids. Trimming shortened V by 2 bases and J by 4 bases, and 7 bases separated the two germline ends. As DNA, the CDR3 is TGTGCCAGCAGCTTAACGGGAGGAAACACCATATATTTT. This gives the protein CASSLTGGNTIYF.

The chain joins TRBV6-1 to TRBJ2-1, with D perhaps matching TRBD1 (6 bases). V was pared by 5 bases and J by 9 bases, with 14 bases between. Germline CDR1 MNHNS, CDR2 SASEGT. The CDR3 totals 13 residues. The CDR3 sequence is CASSPQGWGEQFF. Written as DNA, the CDR3 is TGTGCCAGCAGTCCACAGGGCTGGGGTGAGCAGTTCTTC.

The J gene is TRBJ2-6, the V gene TRBV29-1, with D unresolved. The V and J ends lost 3 bases and 2 bases respectively, with 5 bases between them. This CDR3 has 13 amino acids. Germline assignment: CDR1 SQVTM and CDR2 ANQGSEA. The CDR3 loop reads CSVDFTGANVLTF. The CDR3 nucleotides read TGCAGCGTTGACTTTACTGGGGCCAACGTCCTGACTTTC.

Worth noting for this clone: At the DNA level, this CDR3 is encoded by other sequences in the same sample as well. The J gene is TRBJ1-6, the V gene TRBV7-8; a weak D match, TRBD1 (6 bases). The CDR3 runs 17 residues. V was shortened by 3 bases and J by 1 base, with 13 bases between the two germline ends. CDR1 and CDR2 from the germline V gene are SGHVS and FQNEAQ. This CDR3 is CASSLEQGVSYNSPLHF. For the CDR3, the DNA is TGTGCCAGCAGCTTGGAACAGGGTGTTTCCTATAATTCACCCCTCCACTTT.

The rearrangement links TRBV7-2 to TRBJ2-3; TRBD1 might be the D (7 bases). The CDR3 consists of 16 residues. Germline V lookup: CDR1 SGHTA, CDR2 FQGNSA. The ends were cut back, 4 bases at V and 3 bases at J, with 17 bases in the middle. The CDR3 sequence: CASSSGGQGGTDTQYF. The CDR3 DNA follows: TGTGCCAGCAGCTCTGGGGGGCAGGGGGGAACAGATACGCAGTATTTT.